Below are 25 T cell receptor beta chains sequenced from a single sample in a study of blood T cell repertoires in COVID-19. Data came from immunoSEQ multiplex PCR; TCRdb stores just in-frame clones and leaves some out. This table has 150,000 to 200,000 clones, about 88% appearing once. Specimen: peripheral blood. The receptors were sampled from a woman over 75 in a cohort sampled during active or convalescent COVID-19.

The sample holds one count of this clone. Other DNA sequences in this sample translate to the same CDR3. This rearrangement joins TRBV19 to TRBJ2-3; TRBD2 might be the D (5 bases). The CDR3 contains 13 residues. CDR1 and CDR2 (germline): LNHDA, SQIVND (reference sequence). V was shortened by 3 bases and J by 4 bases, with 8 bases between the two germline ends. Here the CDR3 DNA reads TGTGCCAGTAGTATCGGGGTTTCAGATACGCAGTATTTT. Translating it yields CASSIGVSDTQYF.

CDR3 in DNA: TGCGCCAGCAGCGGGGGACAGAGCACAGATACGCAGTATTTT. Residues: CASSGGQSTDTQYF. This rearrangement joins TRBV5-1 to TRBJ2-3; 7 positions agree with TRBD1. With V trimmed by 4 bases and J by 0 bases, 2 bases remained unmatched. CDR3 length: 14 residues. In germline, CDR1 is SGHRS, CDR2 YFSETQ.

The chain couples TRBV6-6 to TRBJ2-5; 12 bases match TRBD2. Germline-derived CDR1 and CDR2 are MNHNY and SVGAGI (reference sequence). V shed 3 bases and J 5 bases; nucleotides not matched to a gene: 4. The CDR3 covers 15 residues. CDR3 coding DNA: TGTGCCAGCAGTTATCCGGGACTAGCGGGTGAGACCCAGTACTTC. Translating gives CASSYPGLAGETQYF.

The rearrangement links TRBV4-1 to TRBJ2-1; 12 positions agree with TRBD2. The CDR3 spans 17 residues. The J segment lost 0 bases and the V segment lost 3 bases, leaving 3 bases of the junction unmatched. CDR1 MGHRA and CDR2 YSYEKL come from the germline V gene. The CDR3 spells CASSHGLAGRSYNEQFF. The CDR3 coding sequence is TGCGCCAGCAGCCACGGACTAGCGGGACGCTCCTACAATGAGCAGTTCTTC.

V usage is TRBV10-3 and J usage is TRBJ2-1; 11 bases are a match to TRBD1. The CDR3 runs 15 residues. CDR1 is ENHRY, CDR2 SYGVKD, per germline. With 6 bases clipped from V and 6 bases from J, the junction kept 7 bases outside the gene matches. The CDR3 nucleotides read TGTGCCATCAGCCCGCCGGGACAGGGGGGCAATGAGCAGTTCTTC. Protein sequence: CAISPPGQGGNEQFF.

This chain uses TRBV20-1 with TRBJ2-7; TRBD2 matches at 8 bases. Per the germline V gene, CDR1 is DFQATT and CDR2 is SNEGSKA (reference sequence). This CDR3 is built from 13 residues. With V trimmed by 3 bases and J by 2 bases, 3 bases remained unmatched. This CDR3 is CSASIGRAYEQYV. CDR3 bases: TGCAGTGCTAGTATCGGGAGGGCCTACGAGCAGTACGTC.

The gene calls are TRBV6-1 and TRBJ2-2; 9 bases align to TRBD1. J was trimmed by 1 base and V by 3 bases; bases with no gene match: 0. CDR1 and CDR2 from the germline V gene are MNHNS and SASEGT. The CDR3 covers 15 residues. CDR3 coding DNA: TGTGCCAGCAGTGAGACAGGGGGGAACACCGGGGAGCTGTTTTTT. This translates into CASSETGGNTGELFF.

The chain combines TRBV7-2 with TRBJ1-3; possibly TRBD1 for D (5 bases). This CDR3 has 19 residues. V was pared by 5 bases and J by 0 bases, with 23 bases between. The germline V gene has CDR1 SGHTA and CDR2 FQGNSA. The CDR3 loop reads CASSPQEGLLSLSGNTIYF. The CDR3 bases are TGTGCCAGCAGCCCTCAAGAGGGACTTCTCTCACTCTCTGGAAACACCATATATTTT.

This chain links TRBV6-5 with TRBJ1-5; 7 positions match TRBD1. Germline CDR1 MNHEY, CDR2 SVGAGI. Losses at the gene ends were 7 bases for V and 8 bases for J; bases not matched to a gene: 5. This CDR3 has 12 residues. The DNA of the CDR3 is TGTGCCAGCAAGACAGGGCGGGAGCCCCAGCATTTT. It encodes CASKTGREPQHF.

This chain links TRBV7-9 with TRBJ2-5; TRBD2 agrees at 14 bases. Germline loops: CDR1 SEHNR, CDR2 FQNEAQ (reference sequence). The trim removed 0 bases at V and 7 bases at J, leaving 1 base unmatched. This CDR3 region has 15 residues. The DNA of the CDR3 is TGTGCCAGCAGCTTAGCGGGGACTAGCGGGGGGACCCAGTACTTC. Translating it yields CASSLAGTSGGTQYF.

V usage is TRBV25-1 and J usage is TRBJ1-5, with D unresolved. The V gene's germline CDR1 is MGHDK and CDR2 SYGVNS. The CDR3 runs 12 residues. V was pared by 5 bases and J by 4 bases, with 6 bases between. CDR3 sequence reads: CASSRGNQPQHF. The CDR3 DNA reads TGTGCCAGCAGTCGGGGAAATCAGCCCCAGCATTTT.

The V gene is TRBV1, the J gene TRBJ2-7; the tabulated D call, TRBD2, remains unverified against the DNA. TRBV1 is a listed pseudogene. This CDR3 has 16 residues. As DNA, the CDR3 is TGCACCAGCAGCCAATCCGCCCGGAGCACAACCTACGAGCAGTACGTC. It is translated as CTSSQSARSTTYEQYV.

The V and J genes are TRBV5-1 and TRBJ2-3; 9 bases map to TRBD1. The CDR3 contains 16 residues. The trim removed 4 bases at V and 7 bases at J, leaving 13 bases unmatched. Germline CDR1 SGHRS, CDR2 YFSETQ. The CDR3 region is CASSATGTGIPNTQYF. The CDR3, as DNA: TGCGCCAGCAGCGCCACCGGGACAGGGATCCCGAATACGCAGTATTTT.

The CDR3 sequence is CASSLGSVDTEAFF. The CDR3 DNA reads as TGCGCCAGCAGCCTGGGTTCGGTTGACACTGAAGCTTTCTTT. This rearrangement joins TRBV5-1 to TRBJ1-1; the D is unclear. The CDR3 extends over 14 amino acids. Trimming removed 4 bases at V and 3 bases at J, with 13 bases between. Germline lookup yields CDR1 SGHRS and CDR2 YFSETQ.

The chain is built from TRBV30 and TRBJ1-1, with D uncertain. Germline CDR1 and CDR2: GTSNPN and SVGIG (reference sequence). V was pared by 0 bases and J by 4 bases, with 15 bases between. The CDR3 is 15 amino acids. CDR3 in amino acids: CAWSVPSSPGTEAFF. Written as DNA, the CDR3 is TGTGCCTGGAGTGTACCCTCCTCCCCGGGCACTGAAGCTTTCTTT. The whole variable domain, filled in from reference TRBV30 and TRBJ1-1, reads SQTIHQWPATLVQPVGSPLSLECTVEGTSNPNLYWYRQAAGRGLQLLFYSVGIGQISSEVPQNLSASRPQDRQFILSSKKLLLSDSGFYLCAWSVPSSPGTEAFFGQGTRLTVV.

The rearrangement joins TRBV2 to TRBJ2-2, with TRBD1 as a possible D gene (5 bases). Germline V CDR1 and CDR2: SNHLY, FYNNEI. V was cut by 1 base and J by 1 base, with 7 bases left in between. This CDR3 comprises 15 residues. Written as DNA, the CDR3 is TGTGCCAGCAGTGAAGGGACAATGAACACCGGGGAGCTGTTTTTT. The encoded protein is CASSEGTMNTGELFF.

The chain uses TRBV7-8 and TRBJ1-1; the match to TRBD1 covers 9 bases. The J segment lost 11 bases and the V segment lost 3 bases, leaving 4 bases of the junction unmatched. The length of the CDR3 is 12 residues. The germline CDR1 and CDR2 sequences are SGHVS and FQNEAQ. The CDR3 loop reads CASSFRTGAAFF. The CDR3 DNA reads as TGTGCCAGCAGCTTTAGGACAGGGGCGGCTTTCTTT.

V is TRBV9 and J is TRBJ2-3; D is possibly TRBD1 (5 bases). The CDR3 contains 15 residues. V was pared by 2 bases and J by 4 bases, with 14 bases between. CDR1 and CDR2 from the germline V gene are SGDLS and YYNGEE. The CDR3 sequence is CASSVETVNADTQYF. DNA of the CDR3: TGTGCCAGCAGCGTCGAGACAGTAAATGCAGATACGCAGTATTTT.

The V and J genes are TRBV6-2 or TRBV6-3 and TRBJ2-7; 7 bases fit TRBD1. Germline V gene lookup returns CDR1 MNHEY and CDR2 SVGEGT. This CDR3 contains 14 residues. V dropped 6 bases and J dropped 2; count of bases not matched to a gene: 7. CDR3 in amino acids: CASSRTGNPYEQYF. The DNA for the CDR3 is TGTGCCAGCAGCCGGACAGGAAACCCCTACGAGCAGTACTTC.

This chain connects TRBV6-5 to TRBJ2-3, with D possibly matching TRBD2 (6 bases). Trimming stripped 5 bases from V and 6 bases from J, with 6 bases between. In germline, CDR1 is MNHEY, CDR2 SVGAGI. CDR3 length equals 11 residues. Written as DNA, the CDR3 is TGTGCCAGCAGTCTAGCGGATACGCAGTATTTT. It encodes CASSLADTQYF.

The gene calls are TRBV5-1 and TRBJ2-7, with a weak D call TRBD1 (6 bases). CDR1 and CDR2 (germline): SGHRS, YFSETQ. The V end lost 0 bases, the J end lost 7 bases, and 14 bases lay between the germline ends. The CDR3 extends over 14 amino acids. The CDR3 nucleotides are TGCGCCAGCAGCTTGGACAGGGTATCAGGGGAGCAGTACTTC. Translating gives CASSLDRVSGEQYF. The whole variable domain, remainder taken from reference TRBV5-1 and TRBJ2-7, is KAGVTQTPRYLIKTRGQQVTLSCSPISGHRSVSWYQQTPGQGLQFLFEYFSETQRNKGNFPGRFSGRQFSNSRSEMNVSTLELGDSALYLCASSLDRVSGEQYFGPGTRLTVT.

The chain recombines TRBV28 with TRBJ2-5, with D hard to call. V was cut by 8 bases and J by 0 bases, with 13 bases left in between. From germline, CDR1 is MDHEN and CDR2 SYDVKM. This CDR3 has 14 amino acids. The CDR3 region is CASFGLSYQETQYF. CDR3 nucleotide sequence: TGTGCCAGCTTTGGCCTGTCGTACCAAGAGACCCAGTACTTC.

In DNA, the CDR3 is TGTGCCAGCAGCTTGGGGTCTCCCGGGACAGGTTTCTACACCTTC. The encoded protein is CASSLGSPGTGFYTF. The rearrangement links TRBV5-4 to TRBJ1-2, with 8 bases lining up with TRBD1. The ends lost 0 bases at V and 10 bases at J; junction bases unmatched: 11. The CDR3 has 15 amino acids. Germline V CDR1 and CDR2: SGHNT, YYREEE (reference sequence). Using reference TRBV5-4 and TRBJ1-2 for the parts outside the CDR3, the full variable domain is ETGVTQSPTHLIKTRGQQVTLRCSSQSGHNTVSWYQQALGQGPQFIFQYYREEENGRGNFPPRFSGLQFPNYSSELNVNALELDDSALYLCASSLGSPGTGFYTFGSGTRLTVV.

This clone is a singleton in its sample. The CDR3 bases are TGTGCCTGGTCTGGAGTGGAAGATGAAAAACTGTTTTTT. Its translation: CAWSGVEDEKLFF. This chain joins TRBV30 and TRBJ1-4; no reliable D call. CDR1 and CDR2 (germline): GTSNPN, SVGIG (reference sequence). The CDR3 is 13 residues long. V lost 5 bases to trimming and J lost 6 bases, with 13 bases between them.

The chain carries TRBV2 and TRBJ1-2; D may be TRBD1 (6 bases). V dropped 7 bases and J dropped 4 bases, with 10 bases sitting between them. The length of the CDR3 is 12 residues. Per germline, CDR1 SNHLY and CDR2 FYNNEI. CDR3 region: CASMRGSYGYTF. CDR3 bases: TGTGCCAGCATGAGGGGGTCCTATGGCTACACCTTC.